The 22 T cell receptor beta chains below all came from one sample that was sequenced in a study of shared clonotypes between healthy human individuals (dated by TCRdb to 2020 to 2021). Library preparation employed the immunoSEQ multiplex PCR assay. Held by TCRdb, this immuneACCESS table contains in-frame sequences only and omits some clones. Under half of the omission traces to an unresolved V gene where checked; the cause of the rest is unknown. The sample has 2.3 million or so clones on record, more than 85% of them singletons. The ten largest make up approximately 0.4% of the sample. The sample was naive CD4+ T cells from PBMCs. Sample cell subset or site, as interpreted from the label and publication: CD45RA+ positively selected. The origin of the receptors is a man younger than 30 in good health. Some clones in this sample may be carry-over from other donors' samples.

J is TRBJ1-3 and V is TRBV28, with D unclear. Germline-derived CDR1 and CDR2 are MDHEN and SYDVKM. This CDR3 has 15 residues. V shed 5 bases and J shed 0 bases, with 11 bases lying between them. In DNA, the CDR3 is TGTGCCAGCAGTAACGGTGGATTCTCTGGAAACACCATATATTTT. Translating gives CASSNGGFSGNTIYF.

DNA for the CDR3: TGCGCCAGCAGCCAAGATCCCGGGGGGGGAGTGGGCACTGAAGCTTTCTTT. Its protein is CASSQDPGGGVGTEAFF. The genes are TRBV4-3 and TRBJ1-1; maybe TRBD1 (5 bases). Deletions cut 0 bases from V and 4 bases from J, with 18 bases between. Germline-derived CDR1 and CDR2 are LGHNA and YSLEER. The CDR3 is 17 amino acids.

The chain recombines TRBV2 with TRBJ2-1; D call uncertain. CDR1 is SNHLY, CDR2 FYNNEI, per germline. This CDR3 has 13 residues. Trimming removed 6 bases at V and 3 bases at J, with 9 bases between. CDR3 in DNA: TGTGCCAGCAGAGCCGTTCTCTACAATGAGCAGTTCTTC. It is translated as CASRAVLYNEQFF.

The chain carries TRBV10-3 and TRBJ2-7, with TRBD1 matching 7 bases. The CDR3 has 13 residues. The J segment lost 0 bases and the V segment lost 7 bases, leaving 3 bases of the junction unmatched. Germline CDR1 and CDR2: ENHRY and SYGVKD. Here the CDR3 DNA reads TGTGCCATCATGGGGACAGCCTCCTACGAGCAGTACTTC. It codes for CAIMGTASYEQYF.

The chain joins TRBV12-2 to TRBJ2-2; the listed D gene, TRBD2, was not tested against the DNA. TRBV12-2 is a pseudogene segment. The length of the CDR3 is 20 residues. The CDR3 coding sequence is TGTGCAAGTCGCTTAGGTTCGGGAACTAAGCCCCAGTCGAACACCGGGGAGCTGTTTTTT. It translates to CASRLGSGTKPQSNTGELFF.

This clone was observed once. The chain is built from TRBV5-1 and TRBJ2-7, with 7 bases lining up with TRBD2. The V segment lost 4 bases and the J segment 0 bases; nucleotides outside the gene matches: 10. The germline gives CDR1 SGHRS, CDR2 YFSETQ. The CDR3 runs 16 residues. CDR3 residues: CASSGGLSTASYEQYF. The CDR3 DNA sequence: TGCGCCAGCAGCGGGGGACTATCGACCGCCTCCTACGAGCAGTACTTC.

Of note for this clone: The same CDR3 also results from other DNA sequences found in this sample. The rearrangement joins TRBV5-4 to TRBJ2-3; possibly TRBD1 or TRBD2 for D (5 bases each). The CDR3 extends over 15 amino acids. V dropped 4 bases and J dropped 0 bases, with 12 bases sitting between them. CDR1 SGHNT and CDR2 YYREEE come from the germline V gene (reference sequence). Here the CDR3 DNA reads TGTGCCAGCAGCCCCGGGACCCAAAGCACAGATACGCAGTATTTT. It translates to CASSPGTQSTDTQYF. Full variable domain (missing parts from reference TRBV5-4 and TRBJ2-3): ETGVTQSPTHLIKTRGQQVTLRCSSQSGHNTVSWYQQALGQGPQFIFQYYREEENGRGNFPPRFSGLQFPNYSSELNVNALELDDSALYLCASSPGTQSTDTQYFGPGTRLTVL.

The rearrangement uses TRBV5-1 and TRBJ1-4, with D possibly matching TRBD1 (6 bases). V gave up 6 bases and J gave up 0 bases, with 15 bases separating them. Germline CDR1 SGHRS, CDR2 YFSETQ. The CDR3 loop spans 16 amino acids. The CDR3 spells CASNVLGGATNEKLFF. CDR3 nucleotide sequence: TGCGCCAGCAACGTCCTAGGGGGTGCAACTAATGAAAAACTGTTTTTT.

On this clone itself: The same CDR3 can be traced to other DNA sequences in this sample. The V gene is TRBV5-1, the J gene TRBJ2-7, with D uncertain. This CDR3 is 13 amino acids long. Germline lookup yields CDR1 SGHRS and CDR2 YFSETQ. Trimming removed 0 bases from V and 0 bases from J, with 4 bases in between. The CDR3: CASSLGSSYEQYF. CDR3 DNA sequence: TGCGCCAGCAGCTTGGGGTCCTCCTACGAGCAGTACTTC.

The chain couples TRBV4-3 to TRBJ2-5; D gene uncertain. Trimming removed 4 bases at V and 3 bases at J, with 15 bases between. The CDR3 sequence is 15 residues long. Per germline, CDR1 LGHNA and CDR2 YSLEER. In nucleotides, the CDR3 is TGCGCCAGCAGCCGTCGCCCAGACAACAAAGAGACCCAGTACTTC. Amino acids: CASSRRPDNKETQYF.

This sequence joins TRBV7-7 and TRBJ2-2; no reliable D call. Germline-derived CDR1 and CDR2 are SSHAT and FNYEAQ (reference sequence). The CDR3 sequence is 15 residues long. Trimming removed 5 bases from V and 5 bases from J, with 15 bases in between. CDR3 residues: CASSQDPPGTGELFF. CDR3 coding DNA: TGTGCCAGCAGCCAGGACCCTCCCGGGACCGGGGAGCTGTTTTTT.

The rearrangement joins TRBV10-3 to TRBJ2-2; perhaps TRBD1 as D (6 bases). The V end was cut by 8 bases, the J end by 6 bases, with 13 bases between. This CDR3 contains 13 residues. Germline values: CDR1 ENHRY, CDR2 SYGVKD. CDR3 sequence reads: CAIGNRDSGELFF. As DNA, the CDR3 is TGTGCCATCGGAAACAGGGATTCCGGGGAGCTGTTTTTT.

The chain couples TRBV5-1 to TRBJ1-1; a weak D match, TRBD1 (6 bases). This CDR3 contains 15 residues. V lost 5 bases and J 1 base, leaving 15 bases between the germline ends. Germline loops: CDR1 SGHRS, CDR2 YFSETQ. The CDR3 loop reads CASSLGGQRNTEAFF. CDR3 bases: TGCGCCAGCAGTCTGGGGGGCCAGCGGAACACTGAAGCTTTCTTT. Looking up the rest from reference TRBV5-1 and TRBJ1-1 gives the full variable domain: KAGVTQTPRYLIKTRGQQVTLSCSPISGHRSVSWYQQTPGQGLQFLFEYFSETQRNKGNFPGRFSGRQFSNSRSEMNVSTLELGDSALYLCASSLGGQRNTEAFFGQGTRLTVV.

The chain recombines TRBV5-6 with TRBJ2-3, with 7 bases identical to TRBD1. The germline V gene encodes CDR1 SGHDT and CDR2 YYEEEE. V gave up 4 bases and J gave up 5 bases; unmatched junction bases: 19. The CDR3 is made up of 18 amino acids. DNA of the CDR3: TGTGCCAGCAGCCCAAATTTCGACGACTTCAGGGGGAAAGATACGCAGTATTTT. Translating gives CASSPNFDDFRGKDTQYF.

CDR3 bases: TGTGCCAGCAGCCCGGACAGGGGGCGCGGCGATGGCTACACCTTC. It is translated as CASSPDRGRGDGYTF. The rearrangement links TRBV5-4 to TRBJ1-2; 11 nucleotides match TRBD1. V gave up 4 bases and J gave up 6 bases; unmatched junction bases: 8. The germline V gene has CDR1 SGHNT and CDR2 YYREEE (reference sequence). This CDR3 has 15 amino acids.

Comments on this clone: The same CDR3 arises from other DNA sequences in this sample as well. The V call is TRBV19, the J call TRBJ2-2, with 13 bases aligning to TRBD2. The V gene end was trimmed by 5 bases and the J gene end by 5 bases; junction bases not matched to a gene: 2. The CDR3 runs to 15 residues. Germline values: CDR1 LNHDA, CDR2 SQIVND (reference sequence). DNA of the CDR3: TGTGCCAGTAGTCTACTAGCGGGAGGGACCGGGGAGCTGTTTTTT. Amino acid sequence: CASSLLAGGTGELFF.

The chain links TRBV7-3 to TRBJ2-5, with D uncertain. V lost 1 base and J 5 bases, leaving 5 bases between the germline ends. This CDR3 has 12 amino acids. Germline CDR1 SGHTA, CDR2 FQGTGA. CDR3 sequence (DNA): TGTGCCAGCAGCTTAAATTATGAGACCCAGTACTTC. It translates to CASSLNYETQYF.

V gene TRBV2 combines with J gene TRBJ1-1, with TRBD1 as a possible D gene (6 bases). The CDR3 is 16 amino acids. The germline V gene encodes CDR1 SNHLY and CDR2 FYNNEI. V was shortened by 7 bases and J by 0 bases, with 18 bases between the two germline ends. Here the CDR3 DNA reads TGTGCCAGCAAGAGGGATACAGGGCGGGTGAACACTGAAGCTTTCTTT. Amino acids: CASKRDTGRVNTEAFF.

The chain has TRBV9 and TRBJ2-5, with a tentative D call TRBD2 (6 bases). The closer fit of TRBJ2-7 to the DNA end suggests the J call may be wrong. This CDR3 spans 15 amino acids. Looked up from germline, CDR1 is SGDLS and CDR2 is YYNGEE. The CDR3 sequence is CASSAAGSPLYEQYF. The CDR3 DNA reads TGTGCCAGCAGCGCCGCCGGGAGTCCACTCTACGAGCAGTACTTC.

The chain links TRBV7-9 to TRBJ1-6; D is ambiguous. The CDR3 totals 12 residues. Germline CDR1 and CDR2: SEHNR and FQNEAQ (reference sequence). The V and J ends lost 2 bases and 9 bases respectively, with 5 bases between them. CDR3 in amino acids: CASSLSGSPLHF. The CDR3 DNA sequence: TGTGCCAGCAGCTTATCCGGTTCACCCCTCCACTTT.

The CDR3 region is CAWSVFADTQYF. The DNA for the CDR3 is TGTGCCTGGAGTGTATTTGCAGATACGCAGTATTTT. This chain uses TRBV30 with TRBJ2-3; D not resolved. V dropped 0 bases and J dropped 4 bases, with 5 bases sitting between them. Germline V gives CDR1 GTSNPN, CDR2 SVGIG (reference sequence). The CDR3 has 12 residues. The variable domain in full, with the rest retrieved from reference TRBV30 and TRBJ2-3, is SQTIHQWPATLVQPVGSPLSLECTVEGTSNPNLYWYRQAAGRGLQLLFYSVGIGQISSEVPQNLSASRPQDRQFILSSKKLLLSDSGFYLCAWSVFADTQYFGPGTRLTVL.

V is TRBV6-6 and J is TRBJ2-7; D uncertain. Looked up from germline, CDR1 is MNHNY and CDR2 is SVGAGI (reference sequence). This CDR3 contains 14 residues. The V end was cut by 0 bases, the J end by 3 bases, with 9 bases between. CDR3 loop: CASSYSELNYEQYF. In DNA form, the CDR3 reads TGTGCCAGCAGTTACTCCGAGTTAAACTACGAGCAGTACTTC.